In its sample, the clone carrying this T cell receptor beta chain was seen a few times. These data belong to a study of T cells in Graves' hyperthyroidism and ophthalmopathy. RNA transcripts gave rise to amplified TCR beta CDR3 regions. Initially, a first-round RT-PCR of the TCR CDR3 employed the HTBI primer set. TCRdb re-analysed the multiplex PCR reads in MiXCR, keeping a single row per CDR3 protein. The sample yields under 400,000 distinct CDR3 sequences, about 15% seen once. The CDR3 spans 17 residues. Germline V CDR1 and CDR2: SEHNR, FQNEAQ (reference sequence). V dropped 0 bases and J dropped 2 bases, with 14 bases sitting between them.

The sequence derives from a woman under 30 with Graves' hyperthyroidism that later progressed to Graves' ophthalmopathy. Sequenced input: blood. The chain links TRBV7-9 to TRBJ1-5, with D perhaps TRBD1 (6 bases). As DNA, the CDR3 is TGTGCCAGCAGCTTAGCGGGGGGGCAGGCGGGCAATCAGCCCCAGCATTTT. It specifies CASSLAGGQAGNQPQHF.